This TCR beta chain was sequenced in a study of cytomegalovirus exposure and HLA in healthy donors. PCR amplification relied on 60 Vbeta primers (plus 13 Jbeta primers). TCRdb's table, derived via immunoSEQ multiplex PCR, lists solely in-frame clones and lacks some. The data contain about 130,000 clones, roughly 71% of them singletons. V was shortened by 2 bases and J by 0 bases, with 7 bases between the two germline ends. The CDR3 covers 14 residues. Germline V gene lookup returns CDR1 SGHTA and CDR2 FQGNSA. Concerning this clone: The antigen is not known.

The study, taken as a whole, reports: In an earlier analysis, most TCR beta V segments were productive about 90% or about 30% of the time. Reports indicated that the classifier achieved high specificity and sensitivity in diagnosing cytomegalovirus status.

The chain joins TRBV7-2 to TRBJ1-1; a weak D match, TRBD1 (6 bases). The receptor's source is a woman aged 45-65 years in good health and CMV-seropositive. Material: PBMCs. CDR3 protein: CASSLRQVNTEAFF. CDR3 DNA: TGTGCCAGCAGCTTAAGACAGGTGAACACTGAAGCTTTCTTT.